This is a list of T cell receptor beta chains from one sample in a study of blood T cell repertoires in COVID-19. Sequenced by immunoSEQ multiplex PCR; TCRdb stores in-frame clones only, minus some. The sample shows around 82,000 clones, approximately 85% of them seen only once. Specimen: peripheral blood. The receptors stem from a man between 45 and 60 years old with COVID-19, enrolled during active disease. Both conserved end residues are part of each CDR3. D genes are given only for firm matches. Clone size is not always given. Where it is, it says once, few, many or a class for expanded clones.

>TRBJ2-3|TRBD2|TRBV10-3|-
TGTGCCACCGGAGGGCGGGAGGGGACAGATACGCAGTATTTT
CATGGREGTDTQYF
>TRBJ1-5|-|TRBV5-1|-
TGCGCCAGCAGCTTGCATGGCAATCAGCCCCAGCATTTT
CASSLHGNQPQHF
>TRBJ2-7|TRBD1|TRBV6-4|-
TGTGCCAGCAGTGACCGTACAGGGGGAAGCTCCTACGAGCAGTACTTC
CASSDRTGGSSYEQYF
>TRBJ2-7|-|TRBV7-9|-
TGTGCCAGCAGCTCCCGACTTGATCGCGAGCAGTACTTC
CASSSRLDREQYF
>TRBJ1-1|-|TRBV25-1|-
TGTGCCAGCAGTGACACAGCCCTCAAAGCTTTCTTT
CASSDTALKAFF
>TRBJ2-1|-|TRBV5-1|-
TGCGCCAGCAGCTTGGGGCCATTAGACAACTTAATGTTCTTC
CASSLGPLDNLMFF
>TRBJ1-6|-|TRBV6-1|once
TGTGCCAGCAGTGAAGAGCCGTCGAGCTCCTATAATTCACCCCTCCACTTT
CASSEEPSSSYNSPLHF
>TRBJ2-1|-|TRBV18|-
TGTGCCAGCTCCCCCCCCGGGACTCTAACTCACAATGAGCAGTTCTTC
CASSPPGTLTHNEQFF
>TRBJ2-7|-|TRBV30|-
TGTGCCTGGAGTGTAATAGGGGACTGGGGGAACTACGAGCAGTACTTC
CAWSVIGDWGNYEQYF
>TRBJ2-1|TRBD2|TRBV7-2|many
TGTGCCAGCAGCAGTAGGACTAGCCTGATACACAATGAGCAGTTCTTC
CASSSRTSLIHNEQFF
>TRBJ2-5|TRBD1|TRBV10-3|-
TGTGCCATCAGTGGGAACACAGGGGAAGAGACCCAGTACTTC
CAISGNTGEETQYF
>TRBJ2-5|-|TRBV28|once
TGTGCCAGCACCCTCGGAGGCGCAGGAAAGACCCAGTACTTC
CASTLGGAGKTQYF
>TRBJ1-4|TRBD1|TRBV5-1|-
TGCGCCAGCAAACCGGGACAGGGGGTTGAAAAACTGTTTTTT
CASKPGQGVEKLFF
>TRBJ2-3|TRBD2|TRBV11-3|-
TGTGCCAGCAGCTTTCGTCGGACTAGCGGGAGGAAGGGCACAGATACGCAGTATTTT
CASSFRRTSGRKGTDTQYF
>TRBJ2-1|-|TRBV6-5|-
TGTGCCAGCAGCCGTGGGTCTTTTTTAGCCAATGAGCAGTTCTTC
CASSRGSFLANEQFF
>TRBJ2-5|-|TRBV9|-
TGTGCCAGCAGCAAAGGACACGCGCAAGAGACCCAGTACTTC
CASSKGHAQETQYF
>TRBJ2-3|TRBD2|TRBV7-3|-
TGTGCCAGCAGCTTAGCGGGAGCGACAGATACGCAGTATTTT
CASSLAGATDTQYF
>TRBJ2-5|TRBD1|TRBV5-1|few
TGCGCCAGCAGCTTGGTAGGACAGGGGCAAGAGACCCAGTACTTC
CASSLVGQGQETQYF
>TRBJ1-2|-|TRBV5-4|-
TGTGCCAGCAGTCAAAACAGGGAAAACTATGGCTACACCTTC
CASSQNRENYGYTF
>TRBJ2-2|-|TRBV5-1|-
TGCGCCAGCAGCTTGAGCGTGGGACATAGTAGCGGGGAGCTGTTTTTT
CASSLSVGHSSGELFF
>TRBJ2-1|TRBD2|TRBV7-3|-
TGTGCCAGCAGCCAGAGTAGCGGGAGCTCCTACAATGAGCAGTTCTTC
CASSQSSGSSYNEQFF
>TRBJ2-1|TRBD2|TRBV7-3|-
TGTGCCAGCGGGTCCACGGGTAGCGGGACCTACAATGAGCAGTTCTTC
CASGSTGSGTYNEQFF
>TRBJ1-5|TRBD1|TRBV7-2|-
TGTGCCAGCAGCCCGACAGGGTCCCCTCAGCCCCAGCATTTT
CASSPTGSPQPQHF
>TRBJ2-7|TRBD2|TRBV7-2|few
TGTGCCAGCAGCTTAGCAGGTAGCGGGAGAGGCTACGAGCAGTACTTC
CASSLAGSGRGYEQYF
>TRBJ2-7|TRBD1|TRBV15|-
TGTGCCACCAGCAGAGGGGGACAGGTATCGCAGCAGTACTTC
CATSRGGQVSQQYF
>TRBJ2-7|-|TRBV5-1|many
TGCGCCAGCAGCTTGGGCCACTCAGGGGCCTCCTACGAGCAGTACTTC
CASSLGHSGASYEQYF
>TRBJ1-6|TRBD1|TRBV5-1|once
TGCGCCAGCAGCCCGGGGACAGGGGTTTCACCCCTCCACTTT
CASSPGTGVSPLHF
>TRBJ2-1|TRBD2|TRBV4-2|-
TGTGCCAGCAGCCAAGCCCCGGGACTAGCGGGAGGCCAGCTCAATGAGCAGTTCTTC
CASSQAPGLAGGQLNEQFF
>TRBJ1-4|-|TRBV5-6|-
TGTGCCAGCAGCTTGGGGGCTTGGGAAAAACTGTTTTTT
CASSLGAWEKLFF
>TRBJ2-3|TRBD1|TRBV28|-
TGTGCCAGCAGGCCCCCACAGGGGGGCACAGATACGCAGTATTTT
CASRPPQGGTDTQYF
>TRBJ1-2|-|TRBV6-5|-
TGTGCCAGCAGACGCCAGGGGACCGGCTACACCTTC
CASRRQGTGYTF
>TRBJ1-6|TRBD1|TRBV19|-
TGTGCCAGTAGTGCTGGGGACAGAAATTCACCCCTCCACTTT
CASSAGDRNSPLHF
>TRBJ1-5|TRBD1|TRBV24-1|-
TGTGCCACCAGTGACCCCTCAGGGGGTGGCAATCAGCCCCAGCATTTT
CATSDPSGGGNQPQHF
>TRBJ1-5|-|TRBV4-1|-
TGCGCCAGCAGCCAAGTGGTGCAGTTATCTAATCAGCCCCAGCATTTT
CASSQVVQLSNQPQHF
>TRBJ2-7|-|TRBV7-9|-
TGTGCCAGCAGCATCCCCCCGGGAGTTGCGTACTTC
CASSIPPGVAYF
>TRBJ2-3|TRBD2|TRBV6-5|-
TGTGCCAGCAGTTCGACTAGCGTCACAGATACGCAGTATTTT
CASSSTSVTDTQYF
>TRBJ2-7|-|TRBV30|-
TGTGCCGCCACCCGACAGGTAGGGCAGGAGCAGTACTTC
CAATRQVGQEQYF
>TRBJ1-2|-|TRBV25-1|-
TGTGCCAGCACCCCCGGAGACAGGAACTATGGCTACACCTTC
CASTPGDRNYGYTF
>TRBJ1-1|TRBD1|TRBV16|few
TGTGCCAGCAGCCTCTACCCCGGGACAGGGGGGGCGAGGGCTGAAGCTTTCTTT
CASSLYPGTGGARAEAFF
>TRBJ1-3|-|TRBV29-1|-
TGCAGCGTTGAAGATCCGGGTACTGGAAACACCATATATTTT
CSVEDPGTGNTIYF
>TRBJ2-3|-|TRBV5-1|once
TGCGCCAGCAGCTGGACTGACACCACAGATACGCAGTATTTT
CASSWTDTTDTQYF
>TRBJ1-3|-|TRBV24-1|-
TGTGCCACCAGTGAGGGCGGGGATCCCGTCTCTGGAAACACCATATATTTT
CATSEGGDPVSGNTIYF
>TRBJ2-1|TRBD2|TRBV10-3|-
TGTGCCATCTCCGGTAGCGGGGGATACAATGAGCAGTTCTTC
CAISGSGGYNEQFF
>TRBJ2-7|TRBD1|TRBV7-2|-
TGTGCCAGCAGCCCCTGGACAGGGGGCACCTACGAGCAGTACTTC
CASSPWTGGTYEQYF
>TRBJ2-5|TRBD1|TRBV5-1|many
TGCGCCAGCAGCGCTGACAGGGCAACTCGACAAGAGACCCAGTACTTC
CASSADRATRQETQYF
>TRBJ1-2|-|TRBV2|-
TGTGCCAGCACGCCCGGCTATGGCTACACCTTC
CASTPGYGYTF
>TRBJ2-5|TRBD1|TRBV6-6|-
TGTGCCAGCACTTGGACAGGGAAAGAGACCCAGTACTTC
CASTWTGKETQYF
>TRBJ2-5|-|TRBV30|-
TGTGCCTGGAGTCGGGGAGTGGAGACCCAGTACTTC
CAWSRGVETQYF
>TRBJ1-2|TRBD1|TRBV5-6|-
TGTGCCAGCAGGGACAGGGTATTTCGGTACGGCTACACCTTC
CASRDRVFRYGYTF
>TRBJ2-1|TRBD2|TRBV2|-
TGTGCCAGCAGCGCCCGCAGACTAGCGGAAAATGAGCAGTTCTTC
CASSARRLAENEQFF
>TRBJ1-1|TRBD1|TRBV18|-
TGTGCCAGCTCACCGGGACAGGCGAACACTGAAGCTTTCTTT
CASSPGQANTEAFF
>TRBJ1-2|-|TRBV20-1|-
TGCAGTGCTAGTCTCCCGGGGCAGGGGTACTATGGCTACACCTTC
CSASLPGQGYYGYTF
>TRBJ2-7|TRBD1|TRBV7-8|-
TGTGCCAGCAGCACTTGGGACAGGGGCGCGGAGGGCCCCTACGAGCAGTACTTC
CASSTWDRGAEGPYEQYF
>TRBJ2-7|-|TRBV7-2|-
TGTGCCAGCAGCTTAGCACGAGGGTCCATCTCCGAGCAGTACTTC
CASSLARGSISEQYF
>TRBJ1-2|-|TRBV2|-
TGTGCCAGCAGTTCGCAACAGGGTTTCTATGGCTACACCTTC
CASSSQQGFYGYTF